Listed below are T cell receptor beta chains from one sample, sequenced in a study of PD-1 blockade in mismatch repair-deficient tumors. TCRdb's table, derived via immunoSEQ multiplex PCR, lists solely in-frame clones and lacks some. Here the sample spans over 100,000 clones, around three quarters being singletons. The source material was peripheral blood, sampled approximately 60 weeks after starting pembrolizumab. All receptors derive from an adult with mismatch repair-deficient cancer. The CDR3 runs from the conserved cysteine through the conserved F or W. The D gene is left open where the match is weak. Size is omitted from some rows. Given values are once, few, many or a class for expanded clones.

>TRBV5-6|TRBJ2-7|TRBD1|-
TGTGCCAGCAGCTTGCTTAGCAGGGGGTACTACGAGCAGTACTTC
CASSLLSRGYYEQYF
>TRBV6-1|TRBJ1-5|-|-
TGTGCCAGCAGTGAAAGGGGCGTGAGCAATCAGCCCCAGCATTTT
CASSERGVSNQPQHF
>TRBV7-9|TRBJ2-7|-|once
TGTGCCAGCAGCTCGGCAGTCTACGAGCAGTACTTC
CASSSAVYEQYF
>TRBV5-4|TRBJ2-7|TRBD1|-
TGTGCCAGCAGCTACCCGGACAGGGGGAACTCCGAGCAGTACTTC
CASSYPDRGNSEQYF
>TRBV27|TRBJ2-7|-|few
TGTGCCAGCAGTTTCCTCGGGAGCTACGAGCAGTACTTC
CASSFLGSYEQYF
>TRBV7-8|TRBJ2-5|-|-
TGTGCCAGCAGCTTATTCCGGGGGACTGGGGAGACCCAGTACTTC
CASSLFRGTGETQYF
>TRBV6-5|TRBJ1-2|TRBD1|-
TGTGCCAGCAGCCTTCGGACAGGAATCTATGGCTACACCTTC
CASSLRTGIYGYTF
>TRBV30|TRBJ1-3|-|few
TGTGCCTGGAGTAAGGGGAACACCATATATTTT
CAWSKGNTIYF
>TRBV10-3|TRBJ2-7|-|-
TGTGCCACCGGAGGGGAGGTTACTACGAACTACGAGCAGTACTTC
CATGGEVTTNYEQYF
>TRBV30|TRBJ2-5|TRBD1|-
TGTGCCTGGAGTCAGGGGGTATTGGAGACCCAGTACTTC
CAWSQGVLETQYF
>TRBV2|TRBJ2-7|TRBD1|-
TGTGCCAGCAGCGCCCGGGGACAGGGTAATTACGAGCAGTACTTC
CASSARGQGNYEQYF
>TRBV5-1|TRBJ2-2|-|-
TGCGCCAGCAGCCCAGCGGGTTCGAACACCGGGGAGCTGTTTTTT
CASSPAGSNTGELFF
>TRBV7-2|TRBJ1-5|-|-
TGTGCCAGCAGTCAGGCGGGAGAGGGTCAGCCCCAGCATTTT
CASSQAGEGQPQHF
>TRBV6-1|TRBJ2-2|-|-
TGTGCCAGCAGTGTTGGGGGGACCGGGGAGCTGTTTTTT
CASSVGGTGELFF
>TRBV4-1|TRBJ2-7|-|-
TGCGCCAGCAGCCAAGCCGACTTTCTGGCATACGAGCAGTACTTC
CASSQADFLAYEQYF
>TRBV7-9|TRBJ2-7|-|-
TGTGCCAGCAGCTTAGCTGGGGCCTACGAGCAGTACTTC
CASSLAGAYEQYF
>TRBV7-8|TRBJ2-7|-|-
TGTGCCAGCAGCTTAGATGGGGGCAAGAAGCGGGAGCAGTACTTC
CASSLDGGKKREQYF
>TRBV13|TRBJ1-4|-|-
TGTGCCAGCAGCTTACGGGGTGGAGCTAATGAAAAACTGTTTTTT
CASSLRGGANEKLFF
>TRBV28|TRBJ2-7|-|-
TGTGCCAGCAGTCATTGGACGGCAGGTGGCTACGAGCAGTACTTC
CASSHWTAGGYEQYF
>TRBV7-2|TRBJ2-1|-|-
TGTGCCAGCAGCTTAGGGCGTAGTGCGGGTCCCCATTACAATGAGCAGTTCTTC
CASSLGRSAGPHYNEQFF
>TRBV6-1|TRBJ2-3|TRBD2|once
TGTGCCAGCAGTGAATTAGCGGGGATGAGCACAGATACGCAGTATTTT
CASSELAGMSTDTQYF
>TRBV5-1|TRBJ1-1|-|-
TGCGCCAGCAGCTTGGCCGACGTACCCACTCCGAACACTGAAGCTTTCTTT
CASSLADVPTPNTEAFF
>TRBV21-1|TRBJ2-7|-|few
TGTGCCAGCAGCCAAACTCCCTTTTTCCTGTACTACGAGCAGTACTTC
CASSQTPFFLYYEQYF
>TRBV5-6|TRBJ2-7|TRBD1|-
TGTGCCAGCAGCTTCAGGGGGCGCTTGGACTACGAGCAGTACTTC
CASSFRGRLDYEQYF
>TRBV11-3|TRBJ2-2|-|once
TGTGCCAGCAGCTCGTCCAGCGGGCGGGAGCTGTTTTTT
CASSSSSGRELFF
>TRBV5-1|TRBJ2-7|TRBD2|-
TGCGCCAGCAGCTTCACCTGGACTAGCGGGAGTAACCACGAGCAGTACTTC
CASSFTWTSGSNHEQYF
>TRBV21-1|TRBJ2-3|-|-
TGTGCCAGCAGCGAGATCGAGGGCGGTCCAGACGCAGATACGCAGTATTTT
CASSEIEGGPDADTQYF
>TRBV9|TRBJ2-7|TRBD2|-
TGTGCCAGCAGCAAGGCCGGTTCTAGCGGGATGAACGAGCAGTACTTC
CASSKAGSSGMNEQYF
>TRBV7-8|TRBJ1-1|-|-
TGTGCCAGCAGCTTAAGAGGGACCCGGAACACTGAAGCTTTCTTT
CASSLRGTRNTEAFF
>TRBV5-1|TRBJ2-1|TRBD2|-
TGCGCCAGCAGCTCTAATAGACTAGCGGGAGGGCTACATGAGCAGTTCTTC
CASSSNRLAGGLHEQFF
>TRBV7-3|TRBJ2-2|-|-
TGTGCCAGCAGCTCGACTCTCCAGAGGGCCGGGGAGCTGTTTTTT
CASSSTLQRAGELFF
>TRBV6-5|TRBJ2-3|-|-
TGTGCCAGCAGGAGCGGTTACACAGATACGCAGTATTTT
CASRSGYTDTQYF
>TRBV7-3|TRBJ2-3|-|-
TGTGCCAGCAGCCCGGGCCCCCGCACAGATACGCAGTATTTT
CASSPGPRTDTQYF
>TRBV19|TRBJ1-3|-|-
TGTGCCAGTAGTCTACCCACAGGAACCGCTGGAAACACCATATATTTT
CASSLPTGTAGNTIYF
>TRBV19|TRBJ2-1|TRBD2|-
TGTGCCAGTAGTATGGGGACTAGATTGTACAATGAGCAGTTCTTC
CASSMGTRLYNEQFF
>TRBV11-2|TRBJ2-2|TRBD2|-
TGTGCCAGCTTTTCGGGACTAGCGAAATACGGGGAGCTGTTTTTT
CASFSGLAKYGELFF
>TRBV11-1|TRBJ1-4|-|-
TGTGCCAGCAGCCCCCAACGAGGGAATGAAAAACTGTTTTTT
CASSPQRGNEKLFF
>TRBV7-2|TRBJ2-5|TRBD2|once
TGTGCCAGCAGCTTAGTCGGTAGCGGGAGTATAGGAGAGACCCAGTACTTC
CASSLVGSGSIGETQYF
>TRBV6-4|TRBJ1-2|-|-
-
CASSDSWGLGSTF
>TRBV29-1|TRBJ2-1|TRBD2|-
TGCAGCGTTGGCGGGAGGGCCTACAATGAGCAGTTCTTC
CSVGGRAYNEQFF
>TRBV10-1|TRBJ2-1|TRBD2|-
TGCGCCAGCAGTTCTAGCGGGAGAGGCTCCTACAATGAGCAGTTCTTC
CASSSSGRGSYNEQFF
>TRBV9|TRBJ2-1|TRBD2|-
TGTGCCAGCAGCGTGACCGGCGGGAGTCAGAATGAGCAGTTCTTC
CASSVTGGSQNEQFF
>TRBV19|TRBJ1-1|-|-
TGTGCCAGTAGCCGTTCGGGGAACACTGAAGCTTTCTTT
CASSRSGNTEAFF
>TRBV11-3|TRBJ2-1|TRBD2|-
TGTGCCAGCATCCTTACAGCGGGAGGGGTACAGTTCTTC
CASILTAGGVQFF
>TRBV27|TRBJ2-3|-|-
TGTGCCAGCATATCGTCCGTCCGGTCCGATACGCAGTATTTT
CASISSVRSDTQYF
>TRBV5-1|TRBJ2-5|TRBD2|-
TGCGCCAGCAGCTTGTGGGGGGATTGGACTAGCGGGACATTGGAGACCCAGTACTTC
CASSLWGDWTSGTLETQYF
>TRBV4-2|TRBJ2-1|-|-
TGTGCCAGCAGCCTCCCTGACAATGAGCAGTTCTTC
CASSLPDNEQFF
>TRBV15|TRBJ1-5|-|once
TGTGCCACCAGCGAGTGGGGGCCCCAGCATTTT
CATSEWGPQHF
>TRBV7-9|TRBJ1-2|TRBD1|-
TGTGCCAGCAGCCCAGGGGGACCCTATGGCTACACCTTC
CASSPGGPYGYTF
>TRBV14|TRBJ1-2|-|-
TGTGCCAGCAGCCAAGGACAGACCTATGGCTACACCTTC
CASSQGQTYGYTF
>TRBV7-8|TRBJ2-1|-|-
TGTGCCAGCAGCTTTACAGGGAGGAATGAGCAGTTCTTC
CASSFTGRNEQFF
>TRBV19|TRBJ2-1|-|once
TGTGCCAGTAAAGGTCTTTCGGACTACAATGAGCAGTTCTTC
CASKGLSDYNEQFF
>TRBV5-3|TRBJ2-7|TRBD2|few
TGTGCCAGAAGCTTGGCCCAACTAGCGGGAGGGAACTACGAGCAGTACTTC
CARSLAQLAGGNYEQYF
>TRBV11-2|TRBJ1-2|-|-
TGTGCCAGCAGCTTAGGCCGCAGTAACTATGGCTACACCTTC
CASSLGRSNYGYTF